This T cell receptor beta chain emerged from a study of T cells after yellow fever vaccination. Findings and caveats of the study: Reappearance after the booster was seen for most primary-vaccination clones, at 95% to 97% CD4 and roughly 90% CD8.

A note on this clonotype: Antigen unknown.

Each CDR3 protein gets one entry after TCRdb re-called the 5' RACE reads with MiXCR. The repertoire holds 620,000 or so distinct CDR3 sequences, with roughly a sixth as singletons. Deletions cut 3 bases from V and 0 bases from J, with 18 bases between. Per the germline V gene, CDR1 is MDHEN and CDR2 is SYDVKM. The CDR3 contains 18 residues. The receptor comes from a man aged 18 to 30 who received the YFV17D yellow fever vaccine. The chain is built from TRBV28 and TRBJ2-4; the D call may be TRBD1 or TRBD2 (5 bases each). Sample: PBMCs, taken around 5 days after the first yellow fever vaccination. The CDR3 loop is CASSFRLGRKIAKNIQYF. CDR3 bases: TGTGCCAGCAGTTTCCGCTTGGGACGAAAAATAGCCAAAAACATTCAGTACTTC. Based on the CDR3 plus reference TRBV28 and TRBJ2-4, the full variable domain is DVKVTQSSRYLVKRTGEKVFLECVQDMDHENMFWYRQDPGLGLRLIYFSYDVKMKEKGDIPEGYSVSREKKERFSLILESASTNQTSMYLCASSFRLGRKIAKNIQYFGAGTRLSVL.